What follows are 8 T cell receptor beta chains derived from one specimen sequenced in a study of shared clonotypes between healthy human individuals. Data came from immunoSEQ multiplex PCR; TCRdb stores just in-frame clones and leaves some out. The sample gives about 2.2 million clones, just under 95% of which show up once; under 2% is in the top ten. CD45RO negativity and positive selection for CCR7 defined naive CD8 cells, a population that excluded terminally differentiated effector memory CD45RA+ cells. Sequenced: naive CD8+ T cells from PBMCs. The receptors here all came from a man aged 18 to 35 in good health. Some clones in this sample may be carry-over from other donors' samples.

This chain connects TRBV11-2 to TRBJ2-3; D is possibly TRBD2 (7 bases). V was trimmed by 2 bases and J by 3 bases, leaving 15 bases between them. CDR1 is SGHAT and CDR2 is FQNNGV in the germline V gene. The CDR3 is 16 amino acids. The CDR3 spells CASSLIYGGRTDTQYF. The CDR3 nucleotides are TGTGCCAGCAGCTTAATCTACGGGGGGCGGACAGATACGCAGTATTTT.

The chain couples TRBV6-5 to TRBJ2-7, with TRBD1 matching 7 bases. CDR1 is MNHEY, CDR2 SVGAGI, per germline. CDR3 length equals 16 residues. J was trimmed by 5 bases and V by 0 bases; bases with no gene match: 10. CDR3 protein: CASSYSVGTVSNEQYF. DNA of the CDR3: TGTGCCAGCAGTTACTCGGTCGGGACAGTGAGCAACGAGCAGTACTTC.

The V gene is TRBV5-1, the J gene TRBJ2-5, with 8 bases matching TRBD2. With 2 bases clipped from V and 4 bases from J, the junction kept 7 bases outside the gene matches. The CDR3 has 15 residues. The germline V gene has CDR1 SGHRS and CDR2 YFSETQ. The CDR3 loop is CASSFQRERGETQYF. In DNA form, the CDR3 reads TGCGCCAGCAGCTTCCAGCGGGAGAGGGGAGAGACCCAGTACTTC.

V and J are TRBV6-5 and TRBJ2-7, with TRBD1 identical over 7 bases. The CDR3 is 15 residues long. V lost 6 bases, J lost 5 bases, and 13 bases stayed unmatched. Per the germline V gene, CDR1 is MNHEY and CDR2 is SVGAGI. The CDR3 protein is CASSSETGEPNEQYF. The CDR3 bases are TGTGCCAGCAGCTCGGAAACAGGGGAGCCCAACGAGCAGTACTTC.

The CDR3 spells CASSLAGWEAFF. The CDR3 bases are TGTGCCAGCAGTTTAGCGGGGTGGGAAGCTTTCTTT. V usage is TRBV27 and J usage is TRBJ1-1, with D uncertain. Looked up from germline, CDR1 is MNHEY and CDR2 is SMNVEV (reference sequence). CDR3 size: 12 residues. V lost 2 bases and J lost 8, with 9 bases in between.

The J gene is TRBJ2-7, the V gene TRBV25-1; D might be TRBD2 (6 bases). Trimming left V 7 bases short and J 1 base short, with 17 bases between. CDR3 size: 15 residues. CDR1 and CDR2 from the germline V gene are MGHDK and SYGVNS. CDR3 DNA sequence: TGTGCCAGCACCAGAAGATTGGAGGGTTCCTACGAGCAGTACTTC. Translation gives CASTRRLEGSYEQYF.

The V gene is TRBV29-1, the J gene TRBJ2-1, with D perhaps matching TRBD2 (5 bases). CDR1 SQVTM and CDR2 ANQGSEA come from the germline V gene. Trimming stripped 5 bases from V and 0 bases from J, with 11 bases between. The CDR3 spans 14 residues. As DNA, the CDR3 is TGCAGCGTTAGCGGTACCAGCTCCTACAATGAGCAGTTCTTC. Residues: CSVSGTSSYNEQFF.

The chain has TRBV5-1 and TRBJ2-7, with D tentatively TRBD1 or TRBD2 (5 bases each). Germline CDR1 SGHRS, CDR2 YFSETQ. The CDR3 covers 14 residues. Trimming removed 0 bases at V and 5 bases at J, with 12 bases between. This chain's CDR3 is CASSLDQGSDEQYF. CDR3 DNA sequence: TGCGCCAGCAGCTTGGATCAGGGTAGCGACGAGCAGTACTTC.